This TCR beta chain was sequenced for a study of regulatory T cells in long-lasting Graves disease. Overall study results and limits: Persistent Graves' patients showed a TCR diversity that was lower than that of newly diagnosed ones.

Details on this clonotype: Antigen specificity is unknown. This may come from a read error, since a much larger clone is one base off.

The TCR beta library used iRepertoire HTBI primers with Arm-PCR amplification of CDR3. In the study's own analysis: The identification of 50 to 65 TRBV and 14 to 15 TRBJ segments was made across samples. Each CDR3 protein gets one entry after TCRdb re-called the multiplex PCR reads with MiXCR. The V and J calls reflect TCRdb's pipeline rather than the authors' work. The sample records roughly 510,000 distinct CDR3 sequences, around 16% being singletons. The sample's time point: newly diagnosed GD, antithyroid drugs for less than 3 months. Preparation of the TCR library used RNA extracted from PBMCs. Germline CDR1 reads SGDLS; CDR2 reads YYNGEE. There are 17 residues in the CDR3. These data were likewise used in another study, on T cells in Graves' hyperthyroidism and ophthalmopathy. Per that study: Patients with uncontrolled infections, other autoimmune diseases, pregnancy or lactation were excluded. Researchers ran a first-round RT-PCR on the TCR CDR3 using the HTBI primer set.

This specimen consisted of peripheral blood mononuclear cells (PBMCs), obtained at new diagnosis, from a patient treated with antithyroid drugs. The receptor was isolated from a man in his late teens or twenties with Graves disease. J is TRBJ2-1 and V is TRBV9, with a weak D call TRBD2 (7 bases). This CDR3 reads CAGSQVGGGGSYNEQFF. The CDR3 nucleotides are TGTGCCGGCAGCCAAGTTGGCGGGGGCGGCTCCTACAATGAGCAGTTCTTC.